Presented here are 4 T cell receptor beta chains from one specimen sequenced in a study of memory CD4+ T cells and cytomegalovirus serostatus. The sort gate was single viable CD3+CD4+CD8-CD45RO+ cells for memory CD4+ T cells. Method: immunoSEQ multiplex PCR; TCRdb's copy keeps in-frame clones and lacks some. The data show about 50,000 clones, around 80% seen once. Sequencing used memory CD4+ T cells from blood. The receptors were sampled from an adult in good health and CMV-seronegative.

This chain joins TRBV28 and TRBJ2-5, with D maybe TRBD2 (7 bases). V lost 2 bases and J lost 2, with 12 bases in between. Germline V gives CDR1 MDHEN, CDR2 SYDVKM. The length of the CDR3 is 15 residues. For the CDR3, the DNA is TGTGCCAGCAGTTTAATAGGGGGGGGACAAGAGACCCAGTACTTC. Amino acids: CASSLIGGGQETQYF.

With regard to this clone: Other DNA sequences within the sample encode an identical CDR3. The chain employs TRBV10-3 and TRBJ2-1; unclear D gene. Germline V gene data show CDR1 as ENHRY and CDR2 as SYGVKD. Trimming pared 5 bases from V and 5 bases from J, leaving 4 bases between. This CDR3 is 11 amino acids long. CDR3: CAISQDNEQFF. CDR3 bases: TGTGCCATCAGTCAGGACAATGAGCAGTTCTTC.

This rearrangement joins TRBV19 to TRBJ1-1; 9 bases match TRBD1. V dropped 4 bases and J dropped 4; count of bases not matched to a gene: 4. The CDR3 is made up of 14 amino acids. From germline, CDR1 is LNHDA and CDR2 SQIVND (reference sequence). CDR3 region: CASSRTGARTEAFF. The CDR3 DNA reads as TGTGCCAGTAGTAGGACAGGGGCTCGCACTGAAGCTTTCTTT.

The rearrangement links TRBV4-1 to TRBJ1-2; D is perhaps TRBD1 (6 bases). Germline V gene sequence: CDR1 MGHRA, CDR2 YSYEKL. The CDR3 loop spans 15 amino acids. V lost 4 bases and J 4 bases, leaving 16 bases between the germline ends. CDR3 bases: TGCGCCAGCAGCCTGGAGGGGGTCGGGAGCTATGGCTACACCTTC. Its protein is CASSLEGVGSYGYTF.